Described below is a single T cell receptor beta chain sequence and its context. Cohort 3 recovery required two negative PCRs, clearance, or symptom resolution. The data were taken from a study of blood T cell repertoires in COVID-19. Whole-study context: Sources were T cells, B-cell-depleted T cells, or PBMCs; the material itself was cDNA or gDNA.

Original handling: Amplification of reference gene primers provided the estimated nucleated cell counts. TCRdb keeps only in-frame clones here, not all; method: immunoSEQ multiplex PCR. V, J and clone size were drawn from that table, and D and trimming were deduced from the DNA. The profile shows under 200,000 clones, approximately 80% of them singletons. This CDR3 has 15 residues. After removal of 4 bases from V and 4 bases from J, the junction contained 10 bases not matched to a gene. Germline V CDR1 and CDR2: SGHDT, YYEEEE. This receptor was identified in a woman between 50 and 59 years old who had recovered from COVID-19. Sequencing was done on a sample of PBMCs or T cells enriched from blood (not recorded which). V gene TRBV5-6 combines with J gene TRBJ2-5; 7 bases align to TRBD1. CDR3 region: CASSQDSTGVETQYF. CDR3 nucleotide sequence: TGTGCCAGCAGCCAGGACAGCACAGGGGTAGAGACCCAGTACTTC. Based on the CDR3 plus reference TRBV5-6 and TRBJ2-5, the full variable domain is DAGVTQSPTHLIKTRGQQVTLRCSPKSGHDTVSWYQQALGQGPQFIFQYYEEEERQRGNFPDRFSGHQFPNYSSELNVNALLLGDSALYLCASSQDSTGVETQYFGPGTRLLVL.